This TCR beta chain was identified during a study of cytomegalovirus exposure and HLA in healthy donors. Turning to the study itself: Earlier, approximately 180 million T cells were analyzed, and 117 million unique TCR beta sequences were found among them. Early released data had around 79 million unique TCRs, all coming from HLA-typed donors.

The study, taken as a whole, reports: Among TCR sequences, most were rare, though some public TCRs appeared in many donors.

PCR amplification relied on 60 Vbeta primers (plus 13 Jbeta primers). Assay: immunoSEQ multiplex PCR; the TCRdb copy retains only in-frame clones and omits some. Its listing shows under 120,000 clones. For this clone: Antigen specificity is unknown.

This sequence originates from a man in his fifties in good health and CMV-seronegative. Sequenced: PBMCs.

The CDR3 DNA follows: TGTGCCAGCAGCGTAGAGGACAGAGGCTCCTACAATGAGCAGTTCTTC. Translating it yields CASSVEDRGSYNEQFF. The J gene is TRBJ2-1, the V gene TRBV9; D possibly corresponds to TRBD1 (6 bases). The CDR3 is made up of 16 amino acids. The V gene lost 0 bases and the J gene lost 0 bases, with 10 bases spanning the gap. The germline gives CDR1 SGDLS, CDR2 YYNGEE.